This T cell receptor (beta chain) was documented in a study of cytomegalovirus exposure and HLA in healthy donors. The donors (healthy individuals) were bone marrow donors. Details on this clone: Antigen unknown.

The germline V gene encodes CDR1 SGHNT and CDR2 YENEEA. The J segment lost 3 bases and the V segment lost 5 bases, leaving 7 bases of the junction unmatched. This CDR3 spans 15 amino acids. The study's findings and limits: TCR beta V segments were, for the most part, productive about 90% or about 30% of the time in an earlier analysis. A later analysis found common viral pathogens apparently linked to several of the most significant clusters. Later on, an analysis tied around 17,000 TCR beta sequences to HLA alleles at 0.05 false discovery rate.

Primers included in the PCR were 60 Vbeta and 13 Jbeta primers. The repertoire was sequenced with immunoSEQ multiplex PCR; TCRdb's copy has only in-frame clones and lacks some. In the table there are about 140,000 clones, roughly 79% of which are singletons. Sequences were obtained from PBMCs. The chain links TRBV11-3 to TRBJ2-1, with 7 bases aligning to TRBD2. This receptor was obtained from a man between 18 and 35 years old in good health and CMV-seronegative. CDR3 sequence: CASSPRASGYNEQFF. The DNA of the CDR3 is TGTGCCAGCAGCCCCCGGGCTAGCGGCTACAATGAGCAGTTCTTC.